This is a list of T cell receptor beta chains from one sample in a study of cytomegalovirus exposure and HLA in healthy donors. Assay used: immunoSEQ multiplex PCR; TCRdb lists only in-frame clones, some missing. Among 90,000 to 95,000 clones listed, more than 70% were seen once. Sequences were obtained from PBMCs. These TCRs come from a male donor in good health and CMV-seropositive. The CDR3 runs from the conserved cysteine through the conserved F or W.

V gene	J gene	CDR3 protein
TRBV15	TRBJ1-1	CATSRGIKWTGGRNTEAFF
TRBV5-1	TRBJ2-2	CASSVGTGGTGELFF
TRBV28	TRBJ1-5	CASGGMISNQPQHF
TRBV7-2	TRBJ2-7	CASSLDRRLGEQYF
TRBV5-1	TRBJ2-7	CASSYGGYTYEQYF
TRBV4-2	TRBJ2-7	CASSQTESYEQYF
TRBV27	TRBJ1-2	CASSLEAGGAYGYTF
TRBV7-9	TRBJ2-7	CASSFNLGQGAHEQYF
TRBV30	TRBJ2-1	CAWSVRDRVTYNEQFF
TRBV7-6	TRBJ2-7	CASSKGAGAYEQYF
TRBV10-3	TRBJ2-3	CAISDRLAGVQSTDTQYF
TRBV2	TRBJ2-1	CASRRRTSGNYNEQFF
TRBV2	TRBJ2-3	CASSELGRVNTQYF
TRBV18	TRBJ1-1	CASSPGQNTEAFF
TRBV7-9	TRBJ2-7	CASSLGGLEQYF
TRBV19	TRBJ1-2	CASSKTEVYGYTF
TRBV6-5	TRBJ2-7	CASRTGTDRYEQYF
TRBV5-6	TRBJ1-1	CASSLPEANTEAFF
TRBV2	TRBJ1-2	CASREGQNYGYTF
TRBV7-2	TRBJ2-7	CASSLAGREQYF
TRBV18	TRBJ2-2	CASSPDRKNTGELFF
TRBV7-9	TRBJ2-5	CASNEEGYQETQYF